This T cell receptor beta chain appears in the sequencing data of a study of PD-1 blockade in classical Hodgkin lymphoma. Findings of the study overall: Newly diagnosed patients were said to have less baseline TCR diversity than healthy donors did.

As to this clone: Its antigen remains unidentified.

The CDR3 covers 18 residues. V dropped 2 bases and J dropped 5 bases, with 22 bases sitting between them. Per the germline V gene, CDR1 is SGHDT and CDR2 is YYEEEE. Indicated time point: cycle 4 day 1 (C4D1), after 5 to 7 weeks of nivolumab. All the patients suffered relapse after autologous stem cell transplantation, and brentuximab vedotin exposure differed. Profiling relied on immunoSEQ multiplex PCR, and the TCRdb table lists in-frame clones only, not all of them. The sample carries roughly 64,000 clones, 91% recorded once. Sequenced here: peripheral blood mononuclear cells (PBMCs), sampled before the fourth cycle of nivolumab. This clonotype was sampled from a human donor with classical Hodgkin lymphoma. The rearrangement uses TRBV5-6 and TRBJ2-2; D unclear. DNA for the CDR3: TGTGCCAGCAGCTTTTTGCCCTGGAGATTTGAGTTTACCGGGGAGCTGTTTTTT. This encodes CASSFLPWRFEFTGELFF.